This T cell receptor (beta chain) was observed in a study of cytomegalovirus exposure and HLA in healthy donors. As for the study in general: Genotyping showed 70% to 90% of a few hundred donors falling in the Caucasian-associated ancestry cluster. Study results and caveats: Reportedly, a later analysis found an Asian-associated ancestry cluster had fewer N-insertions than the approximately 670-donor mean. For cytomegalovirus status, the classifier reportedly gave diagnoses with high specificity and sensitivity. In a later analysis, specific HLA alleles were associated with 16,000 or so TCR beta sequences at a 0.05 false discovery rate.

The PCR contained 60 Vbeta and 13 Jbeta primers. The method was immunoSEQ multiplex PCR; TCRdb's version includes in-frame clones alone and lacks a portion of them. The sample consists of 180,000 or so clones, 75% to 85% of them appearing once. About this clone itself: The antigen remains undetermined.

The CDR3 extends over 16 amino acids. The germline gives CDR1 MDHEN, CDR2 SYDVKM. The V and J ends lost 6 bases and 0 bases, in that order; junction bases with no gene match: 7. The chain employs TRBV28 and TRBJ2-1, with 8 bases aligning to TRBD2. This TCR was recovered from a woman aged 50 to 60 in good health and CMV-seropositive. Specimen: PBMCs. In DNA, the CDR3 is TGTGCCAGCAGGACGGGGGGGTTCACCTCCTACAATGAGCAGTTCTTC. This encodes CASRTGGFTSYNEQFF. Looking up the rest from reference TRBV28 and TRBJ2-1 gives the full variable domain: DVKVTQSSRYLVKRTGEKVFLECVQDMDHENMFWYRQDPGLGLRLIYFSYDVKMKEKGDIPEGYSVSREKKERFSLILESASTNQTSMYLCASRTGGFTSYNEQFFGPGTRLTVL.